This is a list of T cell receptor beta chains from one sample in a study of spatial heterogeneity in lung cancer. Via MiXCR, TCRdb re-called the 5' RACE reads, giving one row per CDR3 protein. The data contain 40,000 to 45,000 distinct CDR3 sequences, 6.5% to 8% of them seen just once; the ten biggest clones take up around 45%. Sequencing used PBMCs, obtained at surgery. Receptors originate from a female donor with early-stage non-small cell lung cancer. The CDR3 runs from the conserved cysteine through the conserved F or W. D genes are given only for firm matches. For some rows the clone size is stated as once, few or many, or as a class when expanded; others skip it.

.,TRBJ2-7,.,TRBV4-1,CASSQAGGQSYEQYF,TGCGCCAGCAGCCAAGCTGGAGGACAGAGCTACGAGCAGTACTTC
.,TRBJ2-6,many,TRBV5-1,CASSLVPSGANVLTF,TGCGCCAGCAGCTTGGTTCCTTCTGGGGCCAACGTCCTGACTTTC
.,TRBJ2-3,.,TRBV14,CASSQARPITDTQYF,TGTGCCAGCAGCCAGGCGAGGCCCATTACAGATACGCAGTATTTT
.,TRBJ1-6,few,TRBV18,CASSPPAGSSYNSPLHF,TGTGCCAGCTCACCACCGGCGGGGAGCTCCTATAATTCACCCCTCCACTTT
.,TRBJ2-2,few,TRBV3-1,CASSPGDTNTGELFF,TGTGCCAGCAGCCCAGGGGATACGAACACCGGGGAGCTGTTTTTT
TRBD1,TRBJ1-1,few,TRBV7-9,CASSPRQGRTEAFF,TGTGCCAGCAGCCCCCGACAGGGAAGGACTGAAGCTTTCTTT
.,TRBJ2-6,.,TRBV5-1,CASSLYESGANVLTF,TGCGCCAGCAGCTTGTATGAGTCTGGGGCCAACGTCCTGACTTTC
.,TRBJ2-7,few,TRBV12-3/TRBV12-4,CASSSRRESHEQYF,TGTGCCAGCAGTTCCCGACGGGAGTCCCACGAGCAGTACTTC
.,TRBJ2-7,few,TRBV21-1,CASSICTAYLYEQYF,TGTGCCAGCAGCATCTGTACAGCGTATCTCTACGAGCAGTACTTC
.,TRBJ1-4,few,TRBV3-1,CASSQQGTNEKLFF,TGTGCCAGCAGCCAACAGGGAACTAATGAAAAACTGTTTTTT
.,TRBJ1-4,many,TRBV28,CASSLVGSDEKLFF,TGTGCCAGCAGTTTAGTAGGGAGTGATGAAAAACTGTTTTTT
TRBD1,TRBJ2-1,.,TRBV2,CASSERQGKNEQFF,TGTGCCAGCAGTGAACGACAGGGCAAAAATGAGCAGTTCTTC
TRBD2,TRBJ2-5,many,TRBV11-2,CASSSPLAGAETQYF,TGTGCCAGCAGCTCGCCTCTAGCGGGGGCGGAGACCCAGTACTTC
TRBD1,TRBJ1-3,many,TRBV9,CASSAGQAGNTIYF,TGTGCCAGCAGCGCGGGACAGGCTGGAAACACCATATATTTT
TRBD2,TRBJ2-1,few,TRBV5-1,CASRSLSGGADEQFF,TGCGCCAGCAGATCGCTTAGCGGGGGGGCCGATGAGCAGTTCTTC
.,TRBJ1-2,many,TRBV12-3/TRBV12-4,CASSRREDYGYTF,TGTGCCAGCAGTCGGAGGGAGGATTATGGCTACACCTTC
.,TRBJ2-3,few,TRBV6-1,CASSADRLLTDTQYF,TGTGCCAGCAGTGCCGACCGACTCCTCACAGATACGCAGTATTTT
TRBD1,TRBJ2-1,many,TRBV12-5,CASGSGQVFWNEQFF,TGTGCTAGTGGTTCGGGACAGGTATTCTGGAATGAGCAGTTCTTC
.,TRBJ2-5,.,TRBV4-2,CASSHSPAAAGRQETQYF,TGTGCCAGCAGCCACAGCCCCGCGGCAGCGGGCCGGCAAGAGACCCAGTACTTC
TRBD2,TRBJ2-1,many,TRBV29-1,CSVARLAGETNEQFF,TGCAGCGTTGCTCGTCTAGCGGGAGAGACCAATGAGCAGTTCTTC
.,TRBJ2-7,many,TRBV5-1,CASSRDGSYEQYF,TGCGCCAGCAGTCGGGACGGATCCTACGAGCAGTACTTC
.,TRBJ1-2,few,TRBV3-1,CASSPDSNYGYTF,TGTGCCAGCAGCCCTGACAGTAACTATGGCTACACCTTC
.,TRBJ2-7,medium-sized,TRBV28,CASSPGGSYEQYF,TGTGCCAGCAGCCCCGGCGGCTCCTACGAGCAGTACTTC
.,TRBJ2-1,many,TRBV5-6,CASSSGTLLLNEQFF,TGTGCCAGCAGCTCCGGGACTCTACTACTCAATGAGCAGTTCTTC
TRBD1,TRBJ1-5,many,TRBV6-1,CASRQGANQPQHF,TGTGCCAGCAGACAGGGGGCTAATCAGCCCCAGCATTTT
.,TRBJ2-4,many,TRBV6-5,CASSHRESQYF,TGTGCCAGCAGTCACCGGGAGAGTCAGTACTTC
.,TRBJ1-5,.,TRBV6-6,CASSYPTDEGQPQHF,TGTGCCAGCAGTTACCCGACCGATGAAGGTCAGCCCCAGCATTTT
.,TRBJ1-1,.,TRBV5-1,CASSLGLTANTEAFF,TGCGCCAGCAGCTTGGGGCTGACAGCGAACACTGAAGCTTTCTTT
TRBD1,TRBJ2-5,many,TRBV10-1,CASSDRGREETQYF,TGCGCCAGCAGTGACAGGGGGCGCGAAGAGACCCAGTACTTC
TRBD1,TRBJ1-1,many,TRBV5-1,CASSPALTGRVTEAFF,TGCGCCAGCAGCCCGGCCTTGACAGGGAGAGTTACTGAAGCTTTCTTT
TRBD1,TRBJ2-1,few,TRBV5-1,CASSRIQGVVSNEQFF,TGCGCCAGCAGCCGCATACAGGGGGTGGTGTCCAATGAGCAGTTCTTC
.,TRBJ1-2,many,TRBV9,CASSVEGYYGYTF,TGTGCCAGCAGCGTAGAAGGATACTATGGCTACACCTTC
TRBD1,TRBJ1-5,many,TRBV20-1,CSARDRRQGMDQPQHF,TGCAGTGCTAGAGACCGTAGACAGGGGATGGATCAGCCCCAGCATTTT
.,TRBJ1-4,many,TRBV20-1,CSARDGGGHEKLFF,TGCAGTGCTAGAGATGGAGGAGGCCATGAAAAACTGTTTTTT
.,TRBJ2-3,many,TRBV10-3,CAISESANPAADTQYF,TGTGCCATCAGTGAGTCAGCCAACCCCGCCGCAGATACGCAGTATTTT
.,TRBJ2-6,.,TRBV5-1,CASSLARGATGANVLTF,TGCGCCAGCAGCTTGGCCCGAGGGGCTACTGGGGCCAACGTCCTGACTTTC
.,TRBJ2-1,.,TRBV12-3/TRBV12-4,CATAGRRDNEQFF,TGTGCCACGGCGGGACGCAGGGACAATGAGCAGTTCTTC
.,TRBJ1-6,.,TRBV14,CASSQDTTEGSPLHF,TGTGCCAGCAGCCAAGATACTACTGAGGGTTCACCCCTCCACTTT
.,TRBJ2-1,many,TRBV5-8,CASSLGLASYNEQFF,TGTGCCAGCAGCTTGGGGTTAGCTTCCTACAATGAGCAGTTCTTC
.,TRBJ2-3,many,TRBV7-2,CASSPGGNTDTQYF,TGTGCCAGCAGCCCGGGGGGCAACACAGATACGCAGTATTTT
.,TRBJ1-1,many,TRBV7-2,CASSSKGFDTEAFF,TGTGCCAGCAGTTCAAAGGGGTTCGACACTGAAGCTTTCTTT
.,TRBJ1-2,many,TRBV29-1,CSAEKTVINYGYTF,TGCAGCGCAGAAAAGACAGTCATTAACTATGGCTACACCTTC
TRBD2,TRBJ2-3,.,TRBV7-9,CASSPRLAGQRDTQYF,TGTGCCAGCAGCCCACGACTAGCGGGGCAGAGAGATACGCAGTATTTT
.,TRBJ1-1,few,TRBV6-5,CASSTHPNTEAFF,TGTGCCAGCAGTACACACCCGAACACTGAAGCTTTCTTT
.,TRBJ2-1,many,TRBV7-2,CASSLAGSVRGNEQFF,TGTGCCAGCAGCTTAGCGGGGTCGGTAAGAGGCAATGAGCAGTTCTTC
.,TRBJ1-4,.,TRBV20-1,CSARAAEHEKLFF,TGCAGTGCTAGGGCGGCCGAACATGAAAAACTGTTTTTT
.,TRBJ2-3,many,TRBV7-2,CASSRDQALRTQYF,TGTGCCAGCAGCCGGGACCAAGCCTTAAGGACGCAGTATTTT
TRBD2,TRBJ2-5,.,TRBV12-3/TRBV12-4,CASSPSGLAGARTVYF,TGTGCCAGCAGTCCCTCGGGACTAGCGGGGGCCCGGACGGTGTACTTC